Following are 14 T cell receptor beta chains from one sample sequenced in a study of blood T cells in healthy people across ages. With a J-beta primer mix and a sample-barcoded 5' primer, a second PCR ran about 6 to 11 cycles. MiXCR was run by TCRdb on the 5' RACE reads, yielding one entry per CDR3 protein. The sample carries about 800,000 distinct CDR3 sequences, around 25% recorded once. The same data also contributed to another study, on T cells of mothers and their children.

Sequenced material: blood. The receptors stem from a boy younger than 18 in good health.

This clonotype was detected many times. This chain links TRBV24-1 with TRBJ2-5; D is undetermined. Near its end, the DNA agrees better with TRBJ2-1, so the J call may be wrong. The V gene's germline CDR1 is KGHDR and CDR2 SFDVKD. CDR3 length: 11 residues. CDR3 amino acids: CATSDLNEQFF. The CDR3 bases are TGTGCCACCAGTGATTTGAATGAGCAGTTCTTC.

The genes are TRBV20-1 and TRBJ1-6, with D unresolved. V gave up 6 bases and J gave up 7 bases, with 13 bases separating them. Per the germline V gene, CDR1 is DFQATT and CDR2 is SNEGSKA (reference sequence). This CDR3 has 13 residues. In nucleotides, the CDR3 is TGCAGTGCCCGGCCGAGGTTAAATTCACCCCTCCACTTT. This translates into CSARPRLNSPLHF.

This clonotype showed up just a few times. The chain couples TRBV20-1 to TRBJ1-5; a weak D match, TRBD1 (5 bases). The CDR3 contains 15 residues. Per germline, CDR1 DFQATT and CDR2 SNEGSKA (reference sequence). Trimming left V 4 bases short and J 4 bases short, with 17 bases between. DNA of the CDR3: TGCAGTGCTAAACCTGGGGCCTCGGCGAATCAGCCCCAGCATTTT. The encoded protein is CSAKPGASANQPQHF.

The CDR3, as DNA: TGCGCCAGCAGCTTGGGACAGACGAGCAATCAGCCCCAGCATTTT. Amino acids: CASSLGQTSNQPQHF. This chain joins TRBV5-1 and TRBJ1-5, with D possibly TRBD1 on 5 matching bases. The CDR3 has 15 residues. The V end lost 0 bases, the J end lost 1 base, and 8 bases lay between the germline ends. Germline V gene lookup returns CDR1 SGHRS and CDR2 YFSETQ.

This clonotype was counted a few times. The V gene is TRBV6-1, the J gene TRBJ2-7, with 7 bases identical to TRBD2. The J segment lost 0 bases and the V segment lost 6 bases, leaving 5 bases of the junction unmatched. This CDR3 is built from 14 residues. The V gene's germline CDR1 is MNHNS and CDR2 SASEGT. CDR3 nucleotides: TGTGCCAGCAGGCTAGCGGCTACCTCCTACGAGCAGTACTTC. It encodes CASRLAATSYEQYF.

In its sample, this clonotype was seen a few times. The rearrangement uses TRBV14 and TRBJ2-5; 8 nucleotides align to TRBD2. CDR1 and CDR2 from the germline V gene are SGHDN and FVKESK. This CDR3 comprises 16 residues. Losses at the gene ends were 3 bases for V and 2 bases for J; bases not matched to a gene: 8. DNA for the CDR3: TGTGCCAGCAGCCACTCCCAGCGGGGGCCTCAAGAGACCCAGTACTTC. It is translated as CASSHSQRGPQETQYF.

The CDR3 nucleotides are TGCAGCGTTGTGGCAGGGGATGGCTACACCTTC. Amino acid sequence: CSVVAGDGYTF. The chain joins TRBV29-1 to TRBJ1-2, with a weak D call TRBD1 (6 bases). The CDR3 loop spans 11 amino acids. V lost 4 bases and J 6 bases, leaving 9 bases between the germline ends. Germline CDR1 and CDR2: SQVTM and ANQGSEA.

The chain recombines TRBV20-1 with TRBJ2-7, with 11 nucleotides matching TRBD2. The DNA end favors TRBJ2-5, so the J call may be wrong. Germline V CDR1 and CDR2: DFQATT, SNEGSKA (reference sequence). CDR3 length: 16 amino acids. The CDR3: CSARDLAGGQLETQYF. The CDR3, as DNA: TGCAGTGCTAGGGATCTAGCGGGGGGCCAACTGGAGACCCAGTACTTC.

Comment on this clonotype: An end of the junction does not agree with germline; a read error may underlie this. The V gene is TRBV29-1, the J gene TRBJ2-5, with 8 bases aligning to TRBD1. CDR3 length: 14 amino acids. CDR1 SQVTM and CDR2 ANQGSEA come from the germline V gene. This chain's CDR3 is CSVEESTGAYEQHF. The CDR3 DNA reads as TGCAGCGTTGAAGAGTCGACAGGGGCATACGAGCAGCACTTC. The complete variable domain, with remaining parts taken from reference TRBV29-1 and TRBJ2-5, reads SAVISQKPSRDICQRGTSLTIQCQVDSQVTMMFWYRQQPGQSLTLIATANQGSEATYESGFVIDKFPISRPNLTFSTLTVSNMSPEDSSIYLCSVEESTGAYEQHFGPGTRLLVL.

CDR3 DNA: TGTGCCAGCAGCTTACCCATAACGGAGGCAGATACGCAGTATTTT. This encodes CASSLPITEADTQYF. The V and J genes are TRBV7-9 and TRBJ2-3, with D tentatively TRBD2 (5 bases). Germline V gene sequence: CDR1 SEHNR, CDR2 FQNEAQ (reference sequence). There are 15 residues in the CDR3. Trimming removed 2 bases at V and 4 bases at J, with 13 bases between. Full variable domain (rest looked up from reference TRBV7-9 and TRBJ2-3): DTGVSQNPRHKITKRGQNVTFRCDPISEHNRLYWYRQTLGQGPEFLTYFQNEAQLEKSRLLSDRFSAERPKGSFSTLEIQRTEQGDSAMYLCASSLPITEADTQYFGPGTRLTVL.

The chain employs TRBV5-1 and TRBJ2-5; maybe TRBD2 (6 bases). The V gene lost 0 bases and the J gene lost 6 bases, with 12 bases spanning the gap. CDR1 and CDR2 (germline): SGHRS, YFSETQ. This CDR3 is 14 amino acids long. This chain's CDR3 is CASSLEAGSQTQYF. CDR3 DNA sequence: TGCGCCAGCAGCTTGGAGGCGGGGTCTCAGACCCAGTACTTC.

The rearrangement uses TRBV7-2 and TRBJ2-2; no definite D call. The CDR3 sequence is 16 residues long. Germline V gene lookup returns CDR1 SGHTA and CDR2 FQGNSA. V was trimmed by 4 bases and J by 4 bases, leaving 16 bases between them. In DNA, the CDR3 is TGTGCCAGCAGCTGGAGTATCCTAGTGAGCACCGGGGAGCTGTTTTTT. It specifies CASSWSILVSTGELFF.

This clonotype was detected only a few times. Germline and junction disagree at one end, which may indicate a read error. The V and J genes are TRBV5-1 and TRBJ2-5; D possibly corresponds to TRBD1 (6 bases). CDR3 length equals 14 residues. Germline lookup yields CDR1 SGHRS and CDR2 YFSETQ. The CDR3 loop reads CASSFWTEQETQCF. The CDR3 DNA is TGCGCCAGCAGCTTCTGGACAGAACAAGAGACCCAGTGCTTC.

CDR3 DNA sequence: TGTGCCAGCAACGACGGTGGGGCAGGCATGTCTGAAGCTTTCTTT. Translating gives CASNDGGAGMSEAFF. The gene calls are TRBV6-2 or TRBV6-3 and TRBJ1-1; D possibly corresponds to TRBD1 (5 bases). With 7 bases removed from V and 6 bases from J, the gap between germline ends came to 21 bases. Germline CDR1 and CDR2: MNHEY and SVGEGT. This CDR3 is 15 amino acids long.